This T cell receptor (beta chain) was sequenced for a study of blood T cell repertoires in COVID-19. In the study overall: The samples span acute and convalescent COVID-19 from the United States, Italy and Spain.

There are 14 residues in the CDR3. V lost 2 bases to trimming and J lost 7 bases, with 16 bases between them. Germline assignment: CDR1 SGHRS and CDR2 YFSETQ. Membership in each cohort depended on participant-reported clinical history. Cohort 3 recovery required two negative PCRs, clearance, or symptom resolution. As originally analysed: For nucleated cells, counts were estimated from reference gene primer amplification. The data were produced by immunoSEQ multiplex PCR, yet TCRdb's version contains in-frame clones alone and is incomplete. Clonal size and the V and J genes are those of that table, whereas D and trimming came from the DNA. Of fewer than 400,000 clones in the sample, roughly nine tenths are singletons; the top ten hold approximately 5%.

This sequence was found in a man in his sixties who had recovered from COVID-19. The sample comprised PBMCs or T cells enriched from blood (not recorded which). J is TRBJ2-7 and V is TRBV5-1; D is uncertain. In DNA form, the CDR3 reads TGCGCCAGCAGCTTAACGGGTGGAAAAAAAGAGCAGTACTTC. Translating it yields CASSLTGGKKEQYF.